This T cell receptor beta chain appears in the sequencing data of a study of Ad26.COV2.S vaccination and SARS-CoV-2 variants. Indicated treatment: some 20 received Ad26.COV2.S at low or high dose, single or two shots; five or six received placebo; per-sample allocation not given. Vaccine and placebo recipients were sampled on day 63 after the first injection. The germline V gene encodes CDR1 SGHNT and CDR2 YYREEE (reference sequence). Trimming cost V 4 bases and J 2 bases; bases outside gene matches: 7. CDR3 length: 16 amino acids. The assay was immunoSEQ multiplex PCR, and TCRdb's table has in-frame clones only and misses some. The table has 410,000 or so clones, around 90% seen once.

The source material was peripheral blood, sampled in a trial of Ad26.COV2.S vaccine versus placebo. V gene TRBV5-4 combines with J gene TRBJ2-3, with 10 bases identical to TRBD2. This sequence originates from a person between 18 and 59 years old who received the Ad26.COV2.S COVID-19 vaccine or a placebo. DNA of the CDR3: TGTGCCAGCAGCCCGCGGACTAGCGGCTTCACAGATACGCAGTATTTT. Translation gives CASSPRTSGFTDTQYF.